The 9 T cell receptor beta chains given below trace back to one sample, sequenced in a study of T cell repertoires in cytomegalovirus infection (dated by TCRdb to between 2018 and 2021). Their antigens remain unidentified. Read against the paper, the sample's treatment or condition label means: in vitro stimulation with specific CMV peptide epitopes to enrich CMV-specific T cells. For sequencing, an Illumina HiSeq 1500 was employed. In-frame beta chains were kept once TCRdb had trimmed the public reads at Q25 with fastp and called clones with MiXCR. Rows with one shared CDR3 protein collapse into an entry with the most common genes and DNA. A total of around 770,000 distinct CDR3 sequences appear in this sample, 25% to 35% of them only once. Of the sample, around 14% is held by the ten largest clones. Here the sequenced sample was cultured CD8+ T cells from PBMCs, taken from culture after CMV antigen stimulation. These receptors originate from a human donor in good health (CMV status not recorded). Some clones in this sample may be carry-over from other donors' samples.

The gene calls are TRBV28 and TRBJ2-1, with 11 bases lining up with TRBD2. CDR1 MDHEN and CDR2 SYDVKM come from the germline V gene. With 6 bases clipped from V and 8 bases from J, the junction kept 18 bases outside the gene matches. The CDR3 consists of 18 residues. In nucleotides, the CDR3 is TGTGCCAGCAGCCGCCCTTCCCAACTAGCGGGGGTTACGGATGAGCAGTTCTTC. Protein sequence: CASSRPSQLAGVTDEQFF.

The V call is TRBV29-1, the J call TRBJ1-1; 10 bases fit TRBD1. Germline assignment: CDR1 SQVTM and CDR2 ANQGSEA. V trimming: 7 bases; J trimming: 1 base; junction bases outside the gene matches: 9. The CDR3 is 15 amino acids. The CDR3 DNA sequence: TGCAGCGGACGACCGGACAGGGGGAGGAACACTGAAGCTTTCTTT. Its protein is CSGRPDRGRNTEAFF.

This clonotype was detected only a few times. The chain has TRBV20-1 and TRBJ2-7; 10 bases are a match to TRBD2. CDR1 and CDR2 from the germline V gene are DFQATT and SNEGSKA (reference sequence). J was trimmed by 2 bases and V by 1 base; bases with no gene match: 11. The CDR3 runs 17 residues. CDR3 region: CSARGSSGGLWTYEQYF. The CDR3 DNA is TGCAGTGCTAGAGGGTCTAGCGGGGGTCTTTGGACCTACGAGCAGTACTTC.

DNA for the CDR3: TGTGCCAGCAGCTTAGCGGGACAGCTCAGCTCCTATAATTCACCCCTCCACTTT. Its protein is CASSLAGQLSSYNSPLHF. The chain couples TRBV7-2 to TRBJ1-6, with TRBD1 matching 7 bases. With V trimmed by 0 bases and J by 0 bases, 5 bases remained unmatched. CDR3 size: 18 residues. Germline V CDR1 and CDR2: SGHTA, FQGNSA. The whole variable domain, remainder taken from reference TRBV7-2 and TRBJ1-6, is GAGVSQSPSNKVTEKGKDVELRCDPISGHTALYWYRQSLGQGLEFLIYFQGNSAPDKSGLPSDRFSAERTGGSVSTLTIQRTQQEDSAVYLCASSLAGQLSSYNSPLHFGNGTRLTVT.

The DNA of the CDR3 is TGCAGTGCCCAGCTGGCGGGGGGGCCGAATGAGCAGTTCTTC. It translates to CSAQLAGGPNEQFF. The V call is TRBV20-1, the J call TRBJ2-1; 9 bases agree with TRBD2. The CDR3 loop spans 14 amino acids. Germline-derived CDR1 and CDR2 are DFQATT and SNEGSKA (reference sequence). V trimming: 6 bases; J trimming: 7 bases; junction bases outside the gene matches: 10.

The rearrangement links TRBV5-6 to TRBJ2-1; tentatively, D is TRBD1 (5 bases). The CDR3 totals 15 residues. Germline CDR1 reads SGHDT; CDR2 reads YYEEEE. The ends were cut back, 1 base at V and 7 bases at J, with 15 bases in the middle. The DNA of the CDR3 is TGTGCCAGCAGCTTGATCCAGGGATCCCAGAATGAGCAGTTCTTC. Translated: CASSLIQGSQNEQFF.

This clonotype was picked up many times. The rearrangement joins TRBV7-9 to TRBJ1-4; D is ambiguous. CDR1 SEHNR and CDR2 FQNEAQ come from the germline V gene (reference sequence). This CDR3 contains 15 residues. Deletions cut 5 bases from V and 4 bases from J, with 14 bases between. CDR3: CASSLRGRGNEKLFF. As DNA, the CDR3 is TGTGCCAGCAGCCTAAGAGGTCGGGGTAATGAAAAACTGTTTTTT.

The chain couples TRBV5-4 to TRBJ2-7, with D possibly being TRBD1 (5 bases). Germline CDR1 SGHNT, CDR2 YYREEE (reference sequence). Trimming pared 0 bases from V and 4 bases from J, leaving 11 bases between. The CDR3 contains 14 residues. Here the CDR3 DNA reads TGTGCCAGCAGCTTGGACAGGCAGGAGTACGAGCAGTACGTC. It specifies CASSLDRQEYEQYV.

This clonotype was counted once. The chain couples TRBV6-1 to TRBJ2-7; D possibly corresponds to TRBD1 (6 bases). In germline, CDR1 is MNHNS, CDR2 SASEGT. V lost 7 bases and J lost 2, with 18 bases in between. The CDR3 is 15 residues long. This chain's CDR3 is CASTPRQGIPYEQYV. The CDR3 DNA reads TGTGCCAGCACCCCCCGGCAGGGGATCCCCTACGAGCAGTACGTC.